The 9 T cell receptor beta chains listed next were all sequenced from one sample in a study of OX40 agonist ivuxolimab in advanced cancers. The repertoire was sequenced with immunoSEQ multiplex PCR; TCRdb's copy has only in-frame clones and lacks some. The data contain around 95,000 clones, 90% of them singletons. The material sequenced was CD4+ or CD8+ T cells sorted from blood, taken in a trial of the OX40 agonist ivuxolimab. The receptor set was obtained from an adult with an advanced solid tumor such as melanoma, head and neck, liver or kidney cancer.

This chain uses TRBV9 with TRBJ2-1, with 10 bases aligning to TRBD2. V was clipped by 4 bases and J by 2 bases; unmatched bases: 6. The CDR3 runs 16 residues. CDR1 SGDLS and CDR2 YYNGEE come from the germline V gene. The CDR3 DNA reads as TGTGCCAGCAGCTCAGACGGACTAGCGGCCTACAATGAGCAGTTCTTC. It encodes CASSSDGLAAYNEQFF.

The chain links TRBV4-1 to TRBJ1-3; perhaps TRBD1 as D (5 bases). The CDR3 consists of 17 residues. Trimming removed 1 base at V and 4 bases at J, with 17 bases between. Per germline, CDR1 MGHRA and CDR2 YSYEKL. CDR3 region: CASSQAVSPGPGNTIYF. The CDR3 DNA sequence: TGCGCCAGCAGCCAAGCAGTAAGTCCGGGACCGGGAAACACCATATATTTT.

The chain is built from TRBV4-1 and TRBJ2-1; 12 nucleotides line up with TRBD2. The CDR3 loop spans 14 amino acids. From germline, CDR1 is MGHRA and CDR2 YSYEKL. Germline trimming cut 8 bases from V and 4 bases from J; bases unmatched to any gene: 3. CDR3 residues: CASRLAGAYNEQFF. DNA for the CDR3: TGCGCCAGCCGACTAGCGGGAGCTTACAATGAGCAGTTCTTC.

V and J are TRBV14 and TRBJ2-5, with TRBD2 matching 11 bases. Germline CDR1 reads SGHDN; CDR2 reads FVKESK. The junction had 8 bases not matched to a gene; V was cut back by 6 bases and J by 5 bases. The CDR3 is made up of 15 amino acids. The CDR3 nucleotides are TGTGCCAGCAGTCAATTTAGGACTAGCGGGGAGACCCAGTACTTC. It encodes CASSQFRTSGETQYF.

The CDR3 coding sequence is TGTGCCAGCAGTGAAGGTTTTTTGGGGGGTAAGACAGATACGCAGTATTTT. Protein product: CASSEGFLGGKTDTQYF. The gene calls are TRBV6-1 and TRBJ2-3; D perhaps matches TRBD2 (6 bases). CDR3 size: 17 residues. The V end was cut by 1 base, the J end by 3 bases, with 17 bases between. In germline, CDR1 is MNHNS, CDR2 SASEGT.

This clone turned up a few times. This chain links TRBV6-1 with TRBJ1-4; D is ambiguous. CDR3 length: 14 residues. Germline V gives CDR1 MNHNS, CDR2 SASEGT. V gave up 2 bases and J gave up 8 bases, with 12 bases separating them. CDR3 sequence reads: CASSETYSGEKLFF. Written as DNA, the CDR3 is TGTGCCAGCAGTGAAACTTACAGCGGGGAAAAACTGTTTTTT.

This CDR3 reads CASSLVDYNSPLHF. In nucleotides, the CDR3 is TGTGCCAGCAGCTTAGTGGACTATAATTCACCCCTCCACTTT. The chain uses TRBV7-6 and TRBJ1-6; D call uncertain. Germline V lookup: CDR1 SGHVS, CDR2 FNYEAQ. The CDR3 loop spans 14 amino acids. Trimming stripped 1 base from V and 3 bases from J, with 4 bases between.

The chain joins TRBV14 to TRBJ2-1; 10 bases are a match to TRBD2. Germline loops: CDR1 SGHDN, CDR2 FVKESK. V trimming: 6 bases; J trimming: 8 bases; junction bases outside the gene matches: 7. The CDR3 loop spans 14 amino acids. The CDR3 protein is CASRLAGAGDEQFF. Written as DNA, the CDR3 is TGTGCCAGCAGGCTAGCGGGAGCGGGGGATGAGCAGTTCTTC.

V and J are TRBV6-5 and TRBJ1-3, with D maybe TRBD1 (5 bases). The CDR3 totals 16 residues. The V gene's germline CDR1 is MNHEY and CDR2 SVGAGI. Trimming cost V 2 bases and J 1 base, with 12 bases left between them. The DNA of the CDR3 is TGTGCCAGCAGTTACACCGGACGGACATCTGGAAACACCATATATTTT. Encoded protein: CASSYTGRTSGNTIYF.